This entry lists 16 T cell receptor beta chains sequenced from one sample in a study of blood T cell repertoires in COVID-19. Profiled with immunoSEQ multiplex PCR; TCRdb holds only in-frame clones, not every one. The sample records 150,000 to 200,000 clones, roughly four fifths being singletons. The sequencing input was PBMCs or T cells enriched from blood (not recorded which). The receptors stem from a man aged 40-55 years who had recovered from COVID-19.

V is TRBV28 and J is TRBJ1-5, with unresolved D. Germline V gene lookup returns CDR1 MDHEN and CDR2 SYDVKM. The V end was cut by 8 bases, the J end by 5 bases, with 19 bases between. This CDR3 spans 15 amino acids. In DNA, the CDR3 is TGTGCCAGCGGATCCCTAGGAGGGAGCGATCAGCCCCAGCATTTT. This sequence encodes CASGSLGGSDQPQHF.

This chain links TRBV19 with TRBJ1-4; 9 bases are shared with TRBD1. Trimming took 6 bases from V and 7 from J; bases not matched to a gene: 9. Germline V gene lookup returns CDR1 LNHDA and CDR2 SQIVND (reference sequence). This CDR3 spans 15 amino acids. The CDR3 region has the DNA TGTGCCAGTAGAACCGGGACAGGGTTAAGTGAAAAACTGTTTTTT. Translated, it gives CASRTGTGLSEKLFF.

The rearrangement joins TRBV9 to TRBJ2-1, with 8 bases fitting TRBD2. Losses at the gene ends were 0 bases for V and 9 bases for J; bases not matched to a gene: 11. The CDR3 has 16 amino acids. Per the germline V gene, CDR1 is SGDLS and CDR2 is YYNGEE. CDR3 coding DNA: TGTGCCAGCAGCGTAGGATCTAGCGGGTCTATGGGTGAGCAGTTCTTC. It yields the protein CASSVGSSGSMGEQFF. Looking up the rest from reference TRBV9 and TRBJ2-1 gives the full variable domain: DSGVTQTPKHLITATGQRVTLRCSPRSGDLSVYWYQQSLDQGLQFLIQYYNGEERAKGNILERFSAQQFPDLHSELNLSSLELGDSALYFCASSVGSSGSMGEQFFGPGTRLTVL.

The chain carries TRBV19 and TRBJ2-1; 8 bases line up with TRBD2. The CDR3 runs to 14 residues. Trimming removed 2 bases from V and 4 bases from J; junction bases left unmatched: 1. Per the germline V gene, CDR1 is LNHDA and CDR2 is SQIVND (reference sequence). The CDR3 spells CASSIREGYNEQFF. In nucleotides, the CDR3 is TGTGCCAGTAGTATACGGGAGGGATACAATGAGCAGTTCTTC.

The chain combines TRBV4-1 with TRBJ1-2; TRBD1 might be the D (6 bases). The CDR3 has 15 residues. V lost 0 bases to trimming and J lost 4 bases, with 12 bases between them. Germline V CDR1 and CDR2: MGHRA, YSYEKL. The CDR3 loop reads CASSQERGGLYGYTF. The CDR3 coding sequence is TGCGCCAGCAGCCAAGAAAGGGGGGGGCTCTATGGCTACACCTTC.

This clone occurred many times. The chain couples TRBV4-2 to TRBJ1-6, with TRBD1 identical over 9 bases. The V gene end was trimmed by 4 bases and the J gene end by 9 bases; junction bases not matched to a gene: 7. Looked up from germline, CDR1 is LGHNA and CDR2 is YNFKEQ. The CDR3 has 15 residues. The CDR3 here is CASSPGQGLGSPLHF. The CDR3 region has the DNA TGTGCCAGCAGCCCGGGACAGGGTTTGGGTTCACCCCTCCACTTT.

This clone was picked up one time. This sequence joins TRBV7-2 and TRBJ2-1, with a tentative D call TRBD2 (6 bases). The CDR3 loop spans 15 amino acids. Trimming stripped 5 bases from V and 8 bases from J, with 19 bases between. Germline assignment: CDR1 SGHTA and CDR2 FQGNSA. Here the CDR3 reads CASSEHGSAGYEQFF. The CDR3 DNA follows: TGTGCCAGCAGCGAACACGGGAGTGCGGGATATGAGCAGTTCTTC. The entire variable domain, with the rest obtained from reference TRBV7-2 and TRBJ2-1, is as follows: GAGVSQSPSNKVTEKGKDVELRCDPISGHTALYWYRQSLGQGLEFLIYFQGNSAPDKSGLPSDRFSAERTGGSVSTLTIQRTQQEDSAVYLCASSEHGSAGYEQFFGPGTRLTVL.

The rearrangement joins TRBV28 to TRBJ1-4; D gene unclear. CDR1 and CDR2 from the germline V gene are MDHEN and SYDVKM. V dropped 5 bases and J dropped 6 bases, with 7 bases sitting between them. The CDR3 is 12 residues long. For the CDR3, the DNA is TGTGCCAGCAGTCGGACTTATGAAAAACTGTTTTTT. It is translated as CASSRTYEKLFF.

The rearrangement joins TRBV19 to TRBJ2-1, with 11 positions matching TRBD2. CDR1 and CDR2 (germline): LNHDA, SQIVND (reference sequence). The CDR3 runs 19 residues. Trimming cost V 2 bases and J 3 bases; bases outside gene matches: 12. The CDR3 sequence is CASSISGTSGFLIYNEQFF. The CDR3 region has the DNA TGTGCCAGTAGTATAAGTGGGACTAGCGGCTTCCTTATCTACAATGAGCAGTTCTTC. Full variable domain (outside the CDR3, taken from reference TRBV19 and TRBJ2-1): DGGITQSPKYLFRKEGQNVTLSCEQNLNHDAMYWYRQDPGQGLRLIYYSQIVNDFQKGDIAEGYSVSREKKESFPLTVTSAQKNPTAFYLCASSISGTSGFLIYNEQFFGPGTRLTVL.

This clone has a single count. The gene calls are TRBV19 and TRBJ1-2; D not resolved. Germline loops: CDR1 LNHDA, CDR2 SQIVND (reference sequence). The CDR3 runs 12 residues. The V gene lost 3 bases and the J gene lost 14 bases, with 16 bases spanning the gap. The CDR3: CASSIGNKFDTF. For the CDR3, the DNA is TGTGCCAGTAGTATTGGCAACAAGTTCGATACCTTC.

This clone was seen a single time. The chain recombines TRBV7-9 with TRBJ1-5, with D possibly TRBD1 on 5 matching bases. Trimming took 1 base from V and 4 from J, leaving 17 bases between them. CDR3 length: 17 amino acids. The V gene's germline CDR1 is SEHNR and CDR2 FQNEAQ (reference sequence). The CDR3 region is CASSLEGHAGGNQPQHF. CDR3 DNA sequence: TGTGCCAGCAGCTTAGAGGGTCACGCTGGGGGGAATCAGCCCCAGCATTTT.

This chain uses TRBV5-4 with TRBJ2-7; TRBD2 is a possible D gene (7 bases). Germline V CDR1 and CDR2: SGHNT, YYREEE (reference sequence). The CDR3 covers 14 residues. Trimming pared 3 bases from V and 3 bases from J, leaving 13 bases between. The CDR3 loop is CASSSRGGIYEQYF. The DNA for the CDR3 is TGTGCCAGCAGCTCCCGCGGGGGCATCTACGAGCAGTACTTC.

V usage is TRBV2 and J usage is TRBJ1-2; D unclear. CDR3 size: 15 residues. Trimming removed 7 bases from V and 0 bases from J, with 15 bases in between. CDR1 and CDR2 from the germline V gene are SNHLY and FYNNEI. The CDR3 DNA reads TGTGCCAGCACCCAAGTGCCCGGAGCTAACTATGGCTACACCTTC. The encoded protein is CASTQVPGANYGYTF.

The chain joins TRBV7-9 to TRBJ1-1; D might be TRBD1 (6 bases). Trimming cost V 8 bases and J 1 base, with 17 bases left between them. The CDR3 length is 15 residues. The V gene's germline CDR1 is SEHNR and CDR2 FQNEAQ (reference sequence). CDR3 sequence: CASARDGGRNTEAFF. Written as DNA, the CDR3 is TGTGCCAGCGCCCGCGATGGGGGCCGGAACACTGAAGCTTTCTTT.

The V gene is TRBV18, the J gene TRBJ2-4, with 7 bases fitting TRBD2. The germline gives CDR1 KGHSH, CDR2 LQKENI. The CDR3 has 15 amino acids. Losses at the gene ends were 3 bases for V and 4 bases for J; bases not matched to a gene: 6. The CDR3 nucleotides are TGTGCCAGCTCACCCGAAGTCGGGGGGAAAAACATTCAGTACTTC. It codes for CASSPEVGGKNIQYF.

This rearrangement joins TRBV7-3 to TRBJ2-5; TRBD1 is a possible D gene (5 bases). V lost 3 bases to trimming and J lost 4 bases, with 12 bases between them. This CDR3 comprises 14 residues. The V gene's germline CDR1 is SGHTA and CDR2 FQGTGA. This CDR3 reads CASSLGLVPETQYF. For the CDR3, the DNA is TGTGCCAGCAGCTTGGGGCTAGTCCCAGAGACCCAGTACTTC.